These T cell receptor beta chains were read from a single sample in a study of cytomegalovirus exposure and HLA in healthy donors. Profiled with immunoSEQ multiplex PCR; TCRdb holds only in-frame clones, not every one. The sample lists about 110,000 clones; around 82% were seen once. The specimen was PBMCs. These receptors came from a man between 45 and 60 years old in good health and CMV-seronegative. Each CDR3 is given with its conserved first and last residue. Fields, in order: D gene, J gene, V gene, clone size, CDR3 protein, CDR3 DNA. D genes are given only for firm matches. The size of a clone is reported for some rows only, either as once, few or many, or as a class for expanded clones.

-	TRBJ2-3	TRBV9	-	CASSSGSGSGTTDTQYF	TGTGCCAGCAGTTCAGGGTCTGGGTCAGGAACCACAGATACGCAGTATTTT
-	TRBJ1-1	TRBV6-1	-	CASSVSSTGYTEAFF	TGTGCCAGCAGTGTCTCCTCAACAGGATACACTGAAGCTTTCTTT
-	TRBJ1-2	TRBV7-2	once	CASSFGGGYTF	TGTGCCAGCAGCTTCGGGGGTGGCTACACCTTC
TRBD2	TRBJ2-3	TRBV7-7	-	CASSSGGRPDTQYF	TGTGCTAGCAGTAGCGGGGGGAGGCCAGATACGCAGTATTTT
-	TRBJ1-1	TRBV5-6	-	CASSLNRANTYTEAFF	TGTGCCAGCAGCTTGAACAGGGCCAATACTTACACTGAAGCTTTCTTT
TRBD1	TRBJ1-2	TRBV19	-	CASSIQDRDGYTF	TGTGCCAGTAGTATCCAGGACAGGGATGGCTACACCTTC
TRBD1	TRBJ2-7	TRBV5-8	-	CASSLVGPGTGNEQYF	TGTGCCAGCAGCTTGGTGGGACCCGGGACAGGGAACGAGCAGTACTTC
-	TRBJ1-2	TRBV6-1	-	CASSPRGRLLGGYTF	TGTGCCAGCAGTCCCAGGGGCAGACTCCTTGGTGGCTACACCTTC
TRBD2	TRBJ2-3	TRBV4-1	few	CASSRGELAGGSDTQYF	TGCGCCAGCAGCCGGGGGGAACTAGCGGGGGGGTCAGATACGCAGTATTTT
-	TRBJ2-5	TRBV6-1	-	CASSEIRGSETQYF	TGTGCCAGCAGTGAGATCCGGGGGAGCGAGACCCAGTACTTC
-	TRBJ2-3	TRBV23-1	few	CATKGGSPTDTQYF	TGCGCCACCAAAGGAGGATCACCGACAGATACGCAGTATTTT
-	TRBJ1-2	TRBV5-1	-	CASSLFVGTPYGYTF	TGCGCCAGCAGCTTGTTCGTGGGGACTCCTTATGGCTACACCTTC
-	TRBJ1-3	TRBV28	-	CASSSPGSGNTIYF	TGTGCCAGCAGTTCTCCAGGGTCTGGAAACACCATATATTTT
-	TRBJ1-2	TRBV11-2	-	CASSSRRVPFYGYTF	TGTGCCAGCAGCTCCCGGAGGGTCCCCTTCTATGGCTACACCTTC
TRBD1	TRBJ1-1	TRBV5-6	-	CASSAYPGTGNTEAFF	TGTGCCAGCAGCGCGTATCCCGGGACAGGTAACACTGAAGCTTTCTTT
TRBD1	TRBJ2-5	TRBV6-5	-	CASREQGYETQYF	TGTGCCAGCAGAGAACAGGGGTACGAGACCCAGTACTTC
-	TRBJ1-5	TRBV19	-	CASSIVAGNQPQHF	TGTGCCAGTAGTATAGTAGCAGGCAATCAGCCCCAGCATTTT
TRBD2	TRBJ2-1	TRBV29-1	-	CSVVDSGGARGEQFF	TGCAGCGTGGTTGATAGCGGGGGGGCCAGGGGTGAGCAGTTCTTC
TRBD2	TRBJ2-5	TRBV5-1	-	CASSGGTSGGETQYF	TGCGCCAGCAGCGGGGGGACTAGCGGGGGTGAGACCCAGTACTTC
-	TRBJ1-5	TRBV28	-	CASSFHQANQPQHF	TGTGCCAGCAGTTTCCATCAAGCTAATCAGCCCCAGCATTTT